The 32 T cell receptor beta chains below all came from one sample that was sequenced in a study of shared clonotypes between healthy human individuals. Sequencing used immunoSEQ multiplex PCR; TCRdb keeps in-frame clones, though not all of them. The sample shows about 1 million clones, about 75% of them seen only once. What was sequenced was memory CD4+ T cells sorted from blood. Stated subset: CD45RA-negative fraction. The receptors originated from a man between 18 and 29 years old in good health.

This clone was counted between two and nine times. The identical CDR3 is also encoded by other nucleotide sequences in the sample. The chain is built from TRBV18 and TRBJ1-3; possible D gene TRBD1, 6 bases. Trimming removed 1 base at V and 3 bases at J, with 10 bases between. The CDR3 is 15 residues long. Germline assignment: CDR1 KGHSH and CDR2 LQKENI. CDR3: CASSPRSGDGNTIYF. The CDR3 DNA reads TGTGCCAGCTCACCACGATCAGGGGATGGAAACACCATATATTTT.

This CDR3 is CASDLSYRYEQYF. The CDR3 DNA is TGTGCCTCTGACCTATCATACCGTTACGAGCAGTACTTC. This chain uses TRBV30 with TRBJ2-7; no reliable D call. The germline V and J ends were trimmed by 7 bases and 4 bases, with 17 bases remaining between them. The CDR3 has 13 residues. Germline lookup yields CDR1 GTSNPN and CDR2 SVGIG (reference sequence).

The chain has TRBV5-1 and TRBJ2-3; D is perhaps TRBD1 (6 bases). This CDR3 is 16 amino acids long. The V end lost 4 bases, the J end lost 0 bases, and 15 bases lay between the germline ends. Germline CDR1 SGHRS, CDR2 YFSETQ. The CDR3 bases are TGCGCCAGCAGCCCCCCGACCACAGGGAGCACAGATACGCAGTATTTT. It is translated as CASSPPTTGSTDTQYF. The full variable domain, in which reference TRBV5-1 and TRBJ2-3 provide the parts outside the CDR3, is KAGVTQTPRYLIKTRGQQVTLSCSPISGHRSVSWYQQTPGQGLQFLFEYFSETQRNKGNFPGRFSGRQFSNSRSEMNVSTLELGDSALYLCASSPPTTGSTDTQYFGPGTRLTVL.

In DNA form, the CDR3 reads TGTGCCAGCAGTTTGGGGGGACAGGGCTCCTATAATTCACCCCTCCACTTT. Translating it yields CASSLGGQGSYNSPLHF. V is TRBV28 and J is TRBJ1-6; 9 positions match TRBD1. The germline V gene has CDR1 MDHEN and CDR2 SYDVKM. V shed 3 bases, J shed 0 bases, and the junction held 3 bases outside the gene matches. CDR3 length equals 17 residues. Full variable domain (missing parts from reference TRBV28 and TRBJ1-6): DVKVTQSSRYLVKRTGEKVFLECVQDMDHENMFWYRQDPGLGLRLIYFSYDVKMKEKGDIPEGYSVSREKKERFSLILESASTNQTSMYLCASSLGGQGSYNSPLHFGNGTRLTVT.

The CDR3, as DNA: TGTGCCAGCAGTTCCACGGGACAGGGGAGGCCTTTCTTT. As protein: CASSSTGQGRPFF. The chain is built from TRBV6-6 and TRBJ1-1, with TRBD1 matching over 10 bases. The V and J ends lost 4 bases and 12 bases, in that order; junction bases with no gene match: 8. The CDR3 is made up of 13 amino acids. Germline CDR1 and CDR2: MNHNY and SVGAGI (reference sequence).

The rearrangement joins TRBV9 to TRBJ2-6, with D perhaps being TRBD1 or TRBD2 (6 bases each). The length of the CDR3 is 15 residues. Trimming left V 5 bases short and J 0 bases short, with 9 bases between. Germline V gives CDR1 SGDLS, CDR2 YYNGEE. In DNA form, the CDR3 reads TGTGCCAGCAGTAAGGGGGGCTCTGGGGCCAACGTCCTGACTTTC. As protein: CASSKGGSGANVLTF. Variable domain in full (rest from reference TRBV9 and TRBJ2-6): DSGVTQTPKHLITATGQRVTLRCSPRSGDLSVYWYQQSLDQGLQFLIQYYNGEERAKGNILERFSAQQFPDLHSELNLSSLELGDSALYFCASSKGGSGANVLTFGAGSRLTVL.

In DNA form, the CDR3 reads TGTGCCAGCAGCTGGAGGGTGGGGCCACTCGGACGGGGCCAAGAGACCCAGTACTTC. Amino acids: CASSWRVGPLGRGQETQYF. The chain combines TRBV5-6 with TRBJ2-5; D perhaps matches TRBD2 (6 bases). V was trimmed by 3 bases and J by 1 base, leaving 25 bases between them. CDR1 is SGHDT, CDR2 YYEEEE, per germline. The CDR3 sequence is 19 residues long.

Regarding this clone: Other nucleotide sequences in the sample specify the same CDR3. V usage is TRBV7-2 and J usage is TRBJ2-5; 7 positions match TRBD2. V lost 3 bases and J lost 5; bases outside the gene matches: 3. Germline-derived CDR1 and CDR2 are SGHTA and FQGNSA. The CDR3 runs to 13 residues. CDR3: CASSLGGVETQYF. Here the CDR3 DNA reads TGTGCCAGCAGCTTGGGGGGGGTGGAGACCCAGTACTTC.

The chain joins TRBV5-6 to TRBJ1-1; D possibly corresponds to TRBD1 (5 bases). Germline V gene sequence: CDR1 SGHDT, CDR2 YYEEEE. V lost 5 bases, J lost 3 bases, and 14 bases lay in between. The CDR3 is made up of 14 amino acids. Here the CDR3 DNA reads TGTGCCAGCAGTCGGCAGGGTGGGGACACTGAAGCTTTCTTT. It specifies CASSRQGGDTEAFF. Drawing the rest from reference TRBV5-6 and TRBJ1-1, the complete variable domain is DAGVTQSPTHLIKTRGQQVTLRCSPKSGHDTVSWYQQALGQGPQFIFQYYEEEERQRGNFPDRFSGHQFPNYSSELNVNALLLGDSALYLCASSRQGGDTEAFFGQGTRLTVV.

CDR3 in amino acids: CAWRPKGAGGNQPQHF. The CDR3 DNA is TGTGCCTGGAGGCCTAAGGGGGCAGGAGGCAATCAGCCCCAGCATTTT. The chain is built from TRBV30 and TRBJ1-5, with 7 bases that match TRBD1. V trimming: 3 bases; J trimming: 2 bases; junction bases outside the gene matches: 10. The CDR3 contains 16 residues. Germline-derived CDR1 and CDR2 are GTSNPN and SVGIG (reference sequence).

V and J are TRBV6-1 and TRBJ1-5; 8 nucleotides align to TRBD1. Germline V lookup: CDR1 MNHNS, CDR2 SASEGT. Germline trimming cut 3 bases from V and 5 bases from J; bases unmatched to any gene: 9. The length of the CDR3 is 16 residues. CDR3 sequence reads: CASSEPDRGSDQPQHF. The CDR3 DNA follows: TGTGCCAGCAGTGAGCCCGACAGGGGCAGTGATCAGCCCCAGCATTTT.

The J gene is TRBJ2-2, the V gene TRBV7-2; D possibly matches TRBD1 or TRBD2 (5 bases each). The germline gives CDR1 SGHTA, CDR2 FQGNSA. The CDR3 extends over 18 amino acids. Trimming stripped 5 bases from V and 4 bases from J, with 23 bases between. DNA of the CDR3: TGTGCCAGCAGCCCTAGACCGGGACCCATACAATTCACCGGGGAGCTGTTTTTT. This encodes CASSPRPGPIQFTGELFF. The full variable domain, rest sourced from reference TRBV7-2 and TRBJ2-2, is GAGVSQSPSNKVTEKGKDVELRCDPISGHTALYWYRQSLGQGLEFLIYFQGNSAPDKSGLPSDRFSAERTGGSVSTLTIQRTQQEDSAVYLCASSPRPGPIQFTGELFFGEGSRLTVL.

J is TRBJ2-2 and V is TRBV4-1; D gene unclear. CDR1 is MGHRA and CDR2 is YSYEKL in the germline V gene. The CDR3 is 16 residues long. Trimming took off 1 base at V and 3 bases at J, with 12 bases between the two ends. This chain's CDR3 is CASSQVYPTYTGELFF. DNA for the CDR3: TGCGCCAGCAGCCAAGTTTACCCTACTTACACCGGGGAGCTGTTTTTT.

The gene calls are TRBV9 and TRBJ1-3; D is unclear. Germline lookup yields CDR1 SGDLS and CDR2 YYNGEE. V shed 4 bases and J shed 0 bases, with 11 bases lying between them. The CDR3 runs to 15 residues. The CDR3: CASSPQGSSGNTIYF. In DNA, the CDR3 is TGTGCCAGCAGCCCCCAAGGGAGCTCTGGAAACACCATATATTTT.

This clone turned up a few times. The same CDR3 is also encoded by other DNA sequences in this sample. The rearrangement uses TRBV28 and TRBJ1-5; D unclear. V lost 2 bases, J lost 5 bases, and 1 base lay in between. The germline gives CDR1 MDHEN, CDR2 SYDVKM. The CDR3 has 11 amino acids. The CDR3 DNA follows: TGTGCCAGCAGTTTAGATCAGCCCCAGCATTTT. This gives the protein CASSLDQPQHF. The full variable domain, in which reference TRBV28 and TRBJ1-5 provide the parts outside the CDR3, is DVKVTQSSRYLVKRTGEKVFLECVQDMDHENMFWYRQDPGLGLRLIYFSYDVKMKEKGDIPEGYSVSREKKERFSLILESASTNQTSMYLCASSLDQPQHFGDGTRLSIL.

The chain recombines TRBV9 with TRBJ2-2; D tentatively reads TRBD1 or TRBD2 (6 bases each). V dropped 2 bases and J dropped 7 bases, with 9 bases sitting between them. This CDR3 is 13 amino acids long. Per the germline V gene, CDR1 is SGDLS and CDR2 is YYNGEE. The CDR3 here is CASSVEGVGELFF. The CDR3 DNA reads as TGTGCCAGCAGCGTGGAGGGGGTCGGGGAGCTGTTTTTT.

The rearrangement joins TRBV6-5 to TRBJ1-1; D is unresolved. Trimming shortened V by 7 bases and J by 1 base, and 10 bases separated the two germline ends. CDR3 length: 13 amino acids. Germline V gene data show CDR1 as MNHEY and CDR2 as SVGAGI. CDR3 coding DNA: TGTGCCAGCAAACCTTATGAGAACACTGAAGCTTTCTTT. Amino acid sequence: CASKPYENTEAFF.

This clone showed up just once. This sequence joins TRBV25-1 and TRBJ2-5; a weak D match, TRBD1 (5 bases). The assigned J gene may be wrong: the sequence end matches TRBJ2-7 better. The CDR3 totals 13 residues. In germline, CDR1 is MGHDK, CDR2 SYGVNS. The CDR3 loop is CASRGTGYTEQYF. The DNA for the CDR3 is TGTGCCAGCAGGGGAACAGGATATACCGAGCAGTACTTC.

The rearrangement uses TRBV30 and TRBJ1-4; no clear D gene. Trimming removed 0 bases from V and 4 bases from J, with 0 bases in between. Per the germline V gene, CDR1 is GTSNPN and CDR2 is SVGIG (reference sequence). This CDR3 spans 11 amino acids. The CDR3 sequence: CAWSVNEKLFF. The CDR3 DNA reads as TGTGCCTGGAGTGTTAATGAAAAACTGTTTTTT.

The V call is TRBV7-2, the J call TRBJ2-7, with 7 bases that match TRBD2. CDR3 length: 14 residues. The ends lost 4 bases at V and 7 bases at J; junction bases unmatched: 10. Germline CDR1 is SGHTA and CDR2 is FQGNSA. The DNA of the CDR3 is TGTGCCAGCAGCTGGGGATCTAGCGGAAGGGAGCAGTACTTC. Amino acid sequence: CASSWGSSGREQYF. Full variable domain (rest looked up from reference TRBV7-2 and TRBJ2-7): GAGVSQSPSNKVTEKGKDVELRCDPISGHTALYWYRQSLGQGLEFLIYFQGNSAPDKSGLPSDRFSAERTGGSVSTLTIQRTQQEDSAVYLCASSWGSSGREQYFGPGTRLTVT.

CDR3 DNA: TGTGCCAGCAGCTTCTACCGGGACGCGGTGGACCAGTACTTC. As protein: CASSFYRDAVDQYF. The genes are TRBV13 and TRBJ2-5; D is possibly TRBD1 or TRBD2 (5 bases each). V lost 3 bases and J lost 10, with 18 bases in between. Germline V gene sequence: CDR1 PRHDT, CDR2 FYEKMQ (reference sequence). The CDR3 spans 14 residues.

The genes are TRBV5-1 and TRBJ2-5, with 7 bases that match TRBD1. The CDR3 extends over 14 amino acids. Germline CDR1 and CDR2: SGHRS and YFSETQ. V was clipped by 4 bases and J by 2 bases; unmatched bases: 5. For the CDR3, the DNA is TGCGCCAGCAGCCCTGGGGACAGACAAGAGACCCAGTACTTC. Translated: CASSPGDRQETQYF.

The CDR3 reads CASSLGRTGGSPLHF. The CDR3 region has the DNA TGTGCCAGCAGCTTAGGAAGGACAGGGGGTTCACCCCTCCACTTT. J is TRBJ1-6 and V is TRBV7-2, with 10 positions matching TRBD1. V shed 1 base, J shed 9 bases, and the junction held 3 bases outside the gene matches. The CDR3 spans 15 residues. In germline, CDR1 is SGHTA, CDR2 FQGNSA.

This clone has only one observation. CDR3 amino acids: CASSQDRLQGSEAFF. CDR3 DNA: TGCGCCAGCAGCCAAGATCGGTTGCAGGGGTCTGAAGCTTTCTTT. The chain uses TRBV4-1 and TRBJ1-1, with D possibly being TRBD1 (6 bases). This CDR3 region has 15 residues. Trimming removed 0 bases from V and 6 bases from J, with 14 bases in between. Per the germline V gene, CDR1 is MGHRA and CDR2 is YSYEKL.

Points on this clone: The sample contains more than one DNA sequence encoding this CDR3. This chain joins TRBV5-1 and TRBJ2-3; perhaps TRBD2 as D (6 bases). This CDR3 region has 14 residues. V was pared by 5 bases and J by 2 bases, with 12 bases between. The germline CDR1 and CDR2 sequences are SGHRS and YFSETQ. As DNA, the CDR3 is TGCGCCAGCAGTGAGGCGGGGTACACAGATACGCAGTATTTT. Its protein product is CASSEAGYTDTQYF.

The gene calls are TRBV25-1 and TRBJ1-1; D is unclear. Germline V gene data show CDR1 as MGHDK and CDR2 as SYGVNS. The CDR3 length is 13 residues. Between the trimmed V and J ends, which lost 3 bases and 11 bases, there was a span of 16 bases. CDR3 DNA: TGTGCCAGCAGTGACCCGCTGGGCAGTGCGGCTTTCTTT. Its translation: CASSDPLGSAAFF.

On this clone itself: This specimen includes other DNA sequences encoding the same CDR3. The V gene is TRBV15, the J gene TRBJ2-2; D possibly corresponds to TRBD2 (5 bases). The ends were cut back, 0 bases at V and 7 bases at J, with 12 bases in the middle. The germline V gene has CDR1 LNHNV and CDR2 YYDKDF (reference sequence). This CDR3 is 15 amino acids long. CDR3 sequence: CATSREEGFVGELFF. Here the CDR3 DNA reads TGTGCCACCAGCAGAGAAGAGGGCTTTGTCGGGGAGCTGTTTTTT.

V gene TRBV19 combines with J gene TRBJ2-4; TRBD1 matches at 7 bases. Germline V gene data show CDR1 as LNHDA and CDR2 as SQIVND (reference sequence). The trim removed 1 base at V and 6 bases at J, leaving 6 bases unmatched. There are 15 residues in the CDR3. The CDR3 spells CASSIGQQGRNIQYF. The CDR3 coding sequence is TGTGCCAGTAGTATAGGCCAACAGGGGCGAAACATTCAGTACTTC.

The rearrangement uses TRBV2 and TRBJ1-4, with D perhaps TRBD1 (6 bases). Per germline, CDR1 SNHLY and CDR2 FYNNEI. The CDR3 extends over 14 amino acids. The V end was cut by 5 bases, the J end by 5 bases, with 12 bases between. This chain's CDR3 is CASSLQGVNEKLFF. In nucleotides, the CDR3 is TGTGCCAGCAGTTTACAGGGTGTGAATGAAAAACTGTTTTTT.

This rearrangement joins TRBV5-6 to TRBJ1-3; D remains ambiguous. The germline gives CDR1 SGHDT, CDR2 YYEEEE. Between the trimmed V and J ends, which lost 1 base and 3 bases, there was a span of 8 bases. The CDR3 has 14 residues. The CDR3 DNA sequence: TGTGCCAGCAGCTTGTACGGGCTTGGAAACACCATATATTTT. It specifies CASSLYGLGNTIYF.

This rearrangement joins TRBV2 to TRBJ2-3; TRBD2 agrees at 9 bases. This CDR3 contains 15 residues. Trimming took 8 bases from V and 0 from J; bases not matched to a gene: 6. Germline V gene data show CDR1 as SNHLY and CDR2 as FYNNEI. The chain's CDR3 is CASHRLAASTDTQYF. The CDR3 bases are TGTGCCAGCCATCGACTAGCGGCTAGCACAGATACGCAGTATTTT.

In this sample, this clone turned up once. The chain employs TRBV27 and TRBJ2-7, with 7 bases matching TRBD1. The germline gives CDR1 MNHEY, CDR2 SMNVEV (reference sequence). After removal of 4 bases from V and 0 bases from J, the junction contained 6 bases not matched to a gene. This CDR3 is built from 15 residues. CDR3 loop: CASSYRGEGSYEQYF. Here the CDR3 DNA reads TGTGCCAGCAGTTACAGGGGAGAAGGCTCCTACGAGCAGTACTTC.